The clone carrying this TCR beta chain showed up just a few times. Assay used: immunoSEQ multiplex PCR; TCRdb lists only in-frame clones, some missing. The table has approximately 390,000 clones, around nine tenths seen once. The sample belongs to a study of blood T cell repertoires in COVID-19. J was trimmed by 3 bases and V by 5 bases; bases with no gene match: 9. Per the germline V gene, CDR1 is MGHRA and CDR2 is YSYEKL. The CDR3 is made up of 15 amino acids. Sequenced sample: PBMCs or T cells enriched from blood (not recorded which). The chain combines TRBV4-1 with TRBJ1-2; 7 positions agree with TRBD1. This sequence was found in a woman between 45 and 60 years old who had recovered from COVID-19. CDR3 bases: TGCGCCAGCAGCGCCCGGGACAGAGACTACTATGGCTACACCTTC. Translation gives CASSARDRDYYGYTF.